Presented here are 4 T cell receptor beta chains from one specimen sequenced in a study of glioma-infiltrating T cells. Using RNA template, CDR3s of TCR alpha and beta were amplified with iRepertoire arm-PCR. TCRdb reprocessed the multiplex PCR reads via MiXCR and lists one record per CDR3 protein. Here the sample spans 150,000 to 200,000 distinct CDR3 sequences, around 32% being singletons. Sequenced sample: glioma tissue, nonneoplastic brain tissue, or PBMCs (not recorded which). The source of these receptors is a human donor with low-grade glioma or glioblastoma, undergoing nonglioma brain surgery, or in good health (not recorded which).

Notes on this clonotype: It may be a read error: a sequence one base away is much more abundant. This sequence joins TRBV6-2 or TRBV6-3 and TRBJ2-2; D may be TRBD1 (6 bases). CDR3 length: 14 amino acids. The germline gives CDR1 MNHEY, CDR2 SVGEGT. CDR3 in amino acids: CASRRGGNTGQLFF. The CDR3 nucleotides read TGTGCCAGCAGAAGAGGGGGAAACACCGGGCAGCTGTTTTTT.

Many counts were recorded for this clonotype. CDR3 loop: CASGSSSYEQYF. The CDR3, as DNA: TGTGCCAGCGGGTCTAGCTCCTACGAGCAGTACTTC. The chain links TRBV27 to TRBJ2-7; D unclear. Trimming cost V 8 bases and J 0 bases, with 8 bases left between them. CDR3 length equals 12 residues. CDR1 is MNHEY and CDR2 is SMNVEV in the germline V gene (reference sequence).

Remarks on this clonotype: One junction end disagrees with the germline gene, perhaps due to a read error. The rearrangement links TRBV6-5 to TRBJ1-1; TRBD1 matches at 9 bases. Germline CDR1 reads MNHEY; CDR2 reads SVGAGI. CDR3 size: 15 residues. CDR3 coding DNA: TGTGCCAGCAGTCTCTCACAGGGGGCTGACACTAAAGCTTTCTTT. This gives the protein CASSLSQGADTKAFF.

This clonotype was detected ten times or more. The chain carries TRBV29-1 and TRBJ1-1, with D unresolved. Germline V gene data show CDR1 as SQVTM and CDR2 as ANQGSEA. The CDR3 totals 11 residues. V lost 5 bases, J lost 1 base, and 5 bases lay in between. CDR3 amino acids: CSVLRNTEAFF. In DNA, the CDR3 is TGCAGCGTTTTAAGGAACACTGAAGCTTTCTTT.